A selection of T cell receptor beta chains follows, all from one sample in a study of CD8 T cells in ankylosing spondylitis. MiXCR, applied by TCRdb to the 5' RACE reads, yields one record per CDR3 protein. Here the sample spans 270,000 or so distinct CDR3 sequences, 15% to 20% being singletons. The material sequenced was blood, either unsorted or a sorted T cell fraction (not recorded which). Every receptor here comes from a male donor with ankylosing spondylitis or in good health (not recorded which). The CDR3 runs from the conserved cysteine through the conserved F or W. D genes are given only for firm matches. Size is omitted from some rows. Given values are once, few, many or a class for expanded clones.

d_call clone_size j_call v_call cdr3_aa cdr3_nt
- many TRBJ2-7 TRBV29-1 CSVADYEQYF TGCAGCGTTGCAGATTACGAGCAGTACTTC
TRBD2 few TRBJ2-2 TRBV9 CASSGTSGRMGTGELFF TGTGCCAGCAGCGGGACTAGCGGGAGGATGGGCACCGGGGAGCTGTTTTTT
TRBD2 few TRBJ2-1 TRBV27 CASSPGTGLAGNEQFF TGTGCCAGCAGTCCCGGAACGGGACTAGCGGGAAATGAGCAGTTCTTC
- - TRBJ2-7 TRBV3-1 CASSQGTLVGTSSYEQYF TGTGCCAGCAGCCAAGGAACGTTAGTGGGGACGAGCTCCTACGAGCAGTACTTC
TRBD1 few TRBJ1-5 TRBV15 CATSPRDRHEEHNQPQHF TGTGCCACCAGCCCACGGGACAGACATGAAGAGCACAATCAGCCCCAGCATTTT
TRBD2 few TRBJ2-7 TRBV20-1 CSASGTELSYEQYF TGCAGTGCCAGCGGGACCGAGTTGTCCTACGAGCAGTACTTC
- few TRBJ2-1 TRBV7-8 CASSTHTSSYNEQFF TGTGCCAGCAGCACACACACTAGCAGCTACAATGAGCAGTTCTTC
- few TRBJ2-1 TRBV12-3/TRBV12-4 CASSDSNGRPPFF TGTGCCAGCAGCGACTCCAATGGCCGCCCCCCGTTCTTC
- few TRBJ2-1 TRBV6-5 CASSQTNNEQFF TGTGCCAGCAGCCAAACGAACAATGAGCAGTTCTTC
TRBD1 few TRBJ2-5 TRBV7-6 CASSDRGQALKETQYF TGTGCCAGCAGCGACCGAGGACAGGCCCTCAAAGAGACCCAGTACTTC
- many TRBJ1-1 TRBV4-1 CASSQEGEQWVNTEAFF TGCGCCAGCAGCCAAGAGGGCGAGCAGTGGGTGAACACTGAAGCTTTCTTT
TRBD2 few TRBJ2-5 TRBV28 CASRLAGGIPYQETQYF TGTGCCAGCAGGTTAGCGGGAGGAATCCCGTACCAAGAGACCCAGTACTTC
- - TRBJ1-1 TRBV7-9 CASSDSPWGMNTEAFF TGTGCCAGCAGCGACAGCCCTTGGGGTATGAACACTGAAGCTTTCTTT
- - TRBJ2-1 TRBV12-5 CASGSKQGNEQFF TGTGCTAGTGGTTCGAAACAGGGAAATGAGCAGTTCTTC
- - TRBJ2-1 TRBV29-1 CSVQSNEQFF TGCAGCGTTCAAAGTAATGAGCAGTTCTTC
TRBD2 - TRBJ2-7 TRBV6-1 CASSPGPAGTSYEQYF TGTGCCAGCAGCCCTGGCCCAGCGGGGACCTCCTACGAGCAGTACTTC
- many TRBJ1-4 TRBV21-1 CASSKALGGPTNEKLFF TGTGCCAGCAGCAAAGCGCTGGGGGGACCCACTAATGAAAAACTGTTTTTT
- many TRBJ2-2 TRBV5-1 CASSLSGSSTGELFF TGCGCCAGCAGCCTTAGCGGCAGCAGTACCGGGGAGCTGTTTTTT
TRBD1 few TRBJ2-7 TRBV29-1 CSAIGQGGIEQYF TGCAGCGCTATTGGACAGGGTGGAATCGAGCAGTACTTC
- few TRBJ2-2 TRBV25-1 CASSEYEKGTRRSGELFF TGTGCCAGCAGTGAATATGAAAAGGGGACCCGCAGGTCCGGGGAGCTGTTTTTT
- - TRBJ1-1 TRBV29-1 CSVPSRLSETEAFF TGCAGCGTTCCCAGCCGGCTTTCGGAGACTGAAGCTTTCTTT
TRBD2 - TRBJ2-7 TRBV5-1 CASSLGLAGYTLYEQYF TGCGCCAGCAGCCTGGGACTAGCGGGTTACACTCTCTACGAGCAGTACTTC
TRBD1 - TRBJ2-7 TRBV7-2 CACSITGATLIEQYF TGTGCCTGCAGCATAACAGGGGCCACGCTAATAGAGCAGTACTTC
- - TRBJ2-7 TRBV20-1 CSARDKGPKQYF TGCAGTGCTAGAGATAAAGGGCCCAAGCAGTACTTC
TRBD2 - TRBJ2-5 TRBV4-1 CASSQDRTSGRRETQYF TGCGCCAGCAGCCAAGATCGTACTAGCGGGAGGCGGGAGACCCAGTACTTC